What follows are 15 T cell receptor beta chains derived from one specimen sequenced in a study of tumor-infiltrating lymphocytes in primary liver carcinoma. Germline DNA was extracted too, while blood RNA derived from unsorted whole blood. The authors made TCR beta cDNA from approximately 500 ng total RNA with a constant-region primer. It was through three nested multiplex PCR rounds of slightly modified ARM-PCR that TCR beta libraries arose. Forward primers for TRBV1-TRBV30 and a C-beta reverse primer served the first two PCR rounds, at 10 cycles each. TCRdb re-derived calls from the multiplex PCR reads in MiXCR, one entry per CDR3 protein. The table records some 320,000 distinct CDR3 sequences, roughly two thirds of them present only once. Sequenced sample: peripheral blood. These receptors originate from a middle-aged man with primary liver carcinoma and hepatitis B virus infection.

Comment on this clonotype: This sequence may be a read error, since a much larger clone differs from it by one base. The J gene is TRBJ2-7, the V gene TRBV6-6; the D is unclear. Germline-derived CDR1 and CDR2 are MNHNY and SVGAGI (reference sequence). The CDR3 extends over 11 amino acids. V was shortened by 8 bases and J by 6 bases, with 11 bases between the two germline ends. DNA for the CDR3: TGTGCCAGCCTTACCTTTGGCGAGCAGTACTTC. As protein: CASLTFGEQYF.

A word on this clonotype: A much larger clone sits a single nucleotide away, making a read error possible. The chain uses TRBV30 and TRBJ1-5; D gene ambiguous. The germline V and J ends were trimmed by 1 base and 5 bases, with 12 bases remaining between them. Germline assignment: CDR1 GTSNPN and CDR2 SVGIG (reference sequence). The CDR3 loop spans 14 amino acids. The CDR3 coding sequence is TGTGCCTGGAGTGAGGTACAGTTGGATCAGCCCCAGCATTTT. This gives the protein CAWSEVQLDQPQHF. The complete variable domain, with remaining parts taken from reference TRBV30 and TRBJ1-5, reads SQTIHQWPATLVQPVGSPLSLECTVEGTSNPNLYWYRQAAGRGLQLLFYSVGIGQISSEVPQNLSASRPQDRQFILSSKKLLLSDSGFYLCAWSEVQLDQPQHFGDGTRLSIL.

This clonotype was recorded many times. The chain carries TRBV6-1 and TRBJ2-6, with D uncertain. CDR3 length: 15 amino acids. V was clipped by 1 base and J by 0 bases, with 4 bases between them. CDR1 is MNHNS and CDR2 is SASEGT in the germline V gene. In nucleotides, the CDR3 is TGTGCCAGCAGTGAAGGGGACTCTGGGGCCAACGTCCTGACTTTC. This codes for CASSEGDSGANVLTF.

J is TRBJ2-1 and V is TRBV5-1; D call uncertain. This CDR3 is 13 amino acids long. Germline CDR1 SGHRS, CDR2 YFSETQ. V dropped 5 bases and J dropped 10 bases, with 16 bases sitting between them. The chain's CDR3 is CASRMPERPEQFF. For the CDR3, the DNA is TGCGCCAGCAGGATGCCGGAGAGGCCAGAGCAGTTCTTC.

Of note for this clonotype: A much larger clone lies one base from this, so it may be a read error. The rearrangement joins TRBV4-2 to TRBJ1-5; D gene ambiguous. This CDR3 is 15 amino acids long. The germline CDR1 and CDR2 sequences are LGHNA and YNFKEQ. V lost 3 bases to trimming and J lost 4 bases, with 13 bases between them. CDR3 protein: CASSHEVLGNQPQHF. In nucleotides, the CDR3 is TGTGCCAGCAGCCATGAGGTTCTAGGGAATCAGCCCCAGCATTTT.

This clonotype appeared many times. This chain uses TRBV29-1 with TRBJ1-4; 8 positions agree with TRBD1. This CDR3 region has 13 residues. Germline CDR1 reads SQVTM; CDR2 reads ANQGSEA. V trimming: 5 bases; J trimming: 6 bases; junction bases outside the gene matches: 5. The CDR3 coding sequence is TGCAGCGTTAAGGACAGGGTGGATGAAAAACTGTTTTTT. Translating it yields CSVKDRVDEKLFF. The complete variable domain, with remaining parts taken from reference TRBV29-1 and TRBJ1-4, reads SAVISQKPSRDICQRGTSLTIQCQVDSQVTMMFWYRQQPGQSLTLIATANQGSEATYESGFVIDKFPISRPNLTFSTLTVSNMSPEDSSIYLCSVKDRVDEKLFFGSGTQLSVL.

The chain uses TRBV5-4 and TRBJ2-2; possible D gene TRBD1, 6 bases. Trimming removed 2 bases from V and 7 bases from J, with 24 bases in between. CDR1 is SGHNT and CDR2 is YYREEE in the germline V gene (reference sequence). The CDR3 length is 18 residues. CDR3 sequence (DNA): TGTGCCAGCAGCTTTGGGCGAAATAGGGCTAGCAGGGGCGGGGAGCTGTTTTTT. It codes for CASSFGRNRASRGGELFF.

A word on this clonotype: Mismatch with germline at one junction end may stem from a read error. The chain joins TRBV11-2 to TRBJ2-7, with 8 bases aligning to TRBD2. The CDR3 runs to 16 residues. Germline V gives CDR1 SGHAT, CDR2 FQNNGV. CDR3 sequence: CASSSHTSGRNYEQYF. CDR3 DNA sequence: TGTGCCAGCAGCTCCCACACTAGCGGACGGAACTACGAGCAGTATTTC.

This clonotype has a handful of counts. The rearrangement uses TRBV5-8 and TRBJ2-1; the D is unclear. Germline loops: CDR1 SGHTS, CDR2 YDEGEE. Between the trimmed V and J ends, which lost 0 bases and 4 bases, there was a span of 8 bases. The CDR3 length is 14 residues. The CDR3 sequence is CASSLALGYNEQFF. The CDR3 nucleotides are TGTGCCAGCAGCTTGGCCCTCGGTTACAATGAGCAGTTCTTC. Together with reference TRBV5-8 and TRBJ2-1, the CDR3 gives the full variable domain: EAGVTQSPTHLIKTRGQQATLRCSPISGHTSVYWYQQALGLGLQFLLWYDEGEERNRGNFPPRFSGRQFPNYSSELNVNALELEDSALYLCASSLALGYNEQFFGPGTRLTVL.

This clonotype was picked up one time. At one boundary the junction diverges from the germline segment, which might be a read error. The CDR3 DNA is TGTGCCAGCAACCAAGGTCCACCCAACACTGAAGCTTTCTTT. This encodes CASNQGPPNTEAFF. The V call is TRBV14, the J call TRBJ1-1; the D is unclear. The V gene's germline CDR1 is SGHDN and CDR2 FVKESK. CDR3 length: 14 residues.

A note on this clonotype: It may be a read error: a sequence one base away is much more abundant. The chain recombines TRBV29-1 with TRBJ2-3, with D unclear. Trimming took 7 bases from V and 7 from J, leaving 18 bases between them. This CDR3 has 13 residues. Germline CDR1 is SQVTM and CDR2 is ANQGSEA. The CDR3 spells CSAAAQPTYTQYF. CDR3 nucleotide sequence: TGCAGCGCCGCCGCGCAGCCGACATATACGCAGTATTTT.

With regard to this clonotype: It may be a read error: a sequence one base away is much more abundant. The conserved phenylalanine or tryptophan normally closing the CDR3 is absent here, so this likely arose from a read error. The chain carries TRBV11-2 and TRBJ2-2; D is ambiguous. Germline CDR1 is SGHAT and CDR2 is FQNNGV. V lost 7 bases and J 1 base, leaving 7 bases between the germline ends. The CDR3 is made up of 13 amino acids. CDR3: CASNRENTGELFY. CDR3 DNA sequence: TGTGCCAGCAATCGTGAGAACACCGGGGAGCTGTTTTAT.

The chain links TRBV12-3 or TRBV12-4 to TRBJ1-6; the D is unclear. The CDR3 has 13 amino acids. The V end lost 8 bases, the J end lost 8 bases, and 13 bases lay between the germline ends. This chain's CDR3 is CASGEVGDSPLHF. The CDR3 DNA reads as TGTGCCAGCGGGGAGGTTGGGGATTCACCCCTCCACTTT.

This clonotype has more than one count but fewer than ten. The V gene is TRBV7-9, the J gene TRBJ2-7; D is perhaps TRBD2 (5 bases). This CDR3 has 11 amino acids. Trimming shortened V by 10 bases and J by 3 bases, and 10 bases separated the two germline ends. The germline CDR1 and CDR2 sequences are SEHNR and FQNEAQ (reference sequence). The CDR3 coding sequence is TGTGCCACCTCGGGGAGCTACGAGCAGTACTTC. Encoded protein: CATSGSYEQYF.

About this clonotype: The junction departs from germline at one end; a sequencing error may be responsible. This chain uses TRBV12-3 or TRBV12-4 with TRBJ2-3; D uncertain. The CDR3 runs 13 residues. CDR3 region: CASSQLSTDMQYF. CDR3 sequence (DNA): TGTGCCAGCAGCCAACTTAGCACAGATATGCAGTATTTT.